This TCR beta chain is drawn from a study of blood T cell repertoires in COVID-19. The protocol was immunoSEQ multiplex PCR, while the TCRdb copy is restricted to in-frame clones and leaves out a portion. The sample includes around 300,000 clones, around 87% of them seen just once. V dropped 1 base and J dropped 6; count of bases not matched to a gene: 14. The CDR3 covers 18 residues. Germline V gene data show CDR1 as MNHEY and CDR2 as SMNVEV (reference sequence). The sequencing sample was made of PBMCs or T cells enriched from blood (not recorded which). The V and J genes are TRBV27 and TRBJ1-5, with TRBD1 matching over 8 bases. This sequence originates from a woman in her 30s who had recovered from COVID-19. The CDR3 protein is CASSLFVQGAGVVQPQHF. The CDR3 DNA sequence: TGTGCCAGCAGTTTATTCGTGCAGGGGGCGGGGGTGGTTCAGCCCCAGCATTTT.